There are a few counts of the clone carrying this TCR beta chain. Its antigen is currently unknown. This record belongs to a study of T-cell reconstitution after alpha-beta-depleted transplantation in children. Study results and caveats: T-cell counts and diversity were attributed mostly to newly produced T cells one year after transplant. The origin of high day-60 TCRbeta diversity in some patients lay in surviving recipient T cells and thymic progenitors. Reportedly, only several hundred clones from non-depleted graft cells drove alpha-beta T-cell counts at about two months.

The CDR3 is made up of 16 amino acids. Germline V gene lookup returns CDR1 MNHEY and CDR2 SMNVEV (reference sequence). V was pared by 6 bases and J by 4 bases, with 11 bases of the junction left unmatched. Library preparation (for TCRbeta) was performed with unique molecular identifiers. Via MiXCR, TCRdb re-called the PCR reads, giving one row per CDR3 protein. This sample carries hundreds of thousands of distinct CDR3 sequences, approximately 12% of them seen once, and the ten largest clones take about 2.2%. The rearrangement uses TRBV27 and TRBJ2-1; 8 bases align to TRBD2. The sample consisted of PBMCs, mostly from graft donor cells, taken 360 days after TCRalphabeta/CD19-depleted stem cell transplant. This TCR derives from a male patient under 18 who had a stem cell transplant for acute myeloid leukemia, so the T cells may come from the graft donor. Here the CDR3 reads CASRPRRAGGYNEQFF. Written as DNA, the CDR3 is TGTGCCAGCAGACCAAGACGTGCGGGAGGTTACAATGAGCAGTTCTTC.